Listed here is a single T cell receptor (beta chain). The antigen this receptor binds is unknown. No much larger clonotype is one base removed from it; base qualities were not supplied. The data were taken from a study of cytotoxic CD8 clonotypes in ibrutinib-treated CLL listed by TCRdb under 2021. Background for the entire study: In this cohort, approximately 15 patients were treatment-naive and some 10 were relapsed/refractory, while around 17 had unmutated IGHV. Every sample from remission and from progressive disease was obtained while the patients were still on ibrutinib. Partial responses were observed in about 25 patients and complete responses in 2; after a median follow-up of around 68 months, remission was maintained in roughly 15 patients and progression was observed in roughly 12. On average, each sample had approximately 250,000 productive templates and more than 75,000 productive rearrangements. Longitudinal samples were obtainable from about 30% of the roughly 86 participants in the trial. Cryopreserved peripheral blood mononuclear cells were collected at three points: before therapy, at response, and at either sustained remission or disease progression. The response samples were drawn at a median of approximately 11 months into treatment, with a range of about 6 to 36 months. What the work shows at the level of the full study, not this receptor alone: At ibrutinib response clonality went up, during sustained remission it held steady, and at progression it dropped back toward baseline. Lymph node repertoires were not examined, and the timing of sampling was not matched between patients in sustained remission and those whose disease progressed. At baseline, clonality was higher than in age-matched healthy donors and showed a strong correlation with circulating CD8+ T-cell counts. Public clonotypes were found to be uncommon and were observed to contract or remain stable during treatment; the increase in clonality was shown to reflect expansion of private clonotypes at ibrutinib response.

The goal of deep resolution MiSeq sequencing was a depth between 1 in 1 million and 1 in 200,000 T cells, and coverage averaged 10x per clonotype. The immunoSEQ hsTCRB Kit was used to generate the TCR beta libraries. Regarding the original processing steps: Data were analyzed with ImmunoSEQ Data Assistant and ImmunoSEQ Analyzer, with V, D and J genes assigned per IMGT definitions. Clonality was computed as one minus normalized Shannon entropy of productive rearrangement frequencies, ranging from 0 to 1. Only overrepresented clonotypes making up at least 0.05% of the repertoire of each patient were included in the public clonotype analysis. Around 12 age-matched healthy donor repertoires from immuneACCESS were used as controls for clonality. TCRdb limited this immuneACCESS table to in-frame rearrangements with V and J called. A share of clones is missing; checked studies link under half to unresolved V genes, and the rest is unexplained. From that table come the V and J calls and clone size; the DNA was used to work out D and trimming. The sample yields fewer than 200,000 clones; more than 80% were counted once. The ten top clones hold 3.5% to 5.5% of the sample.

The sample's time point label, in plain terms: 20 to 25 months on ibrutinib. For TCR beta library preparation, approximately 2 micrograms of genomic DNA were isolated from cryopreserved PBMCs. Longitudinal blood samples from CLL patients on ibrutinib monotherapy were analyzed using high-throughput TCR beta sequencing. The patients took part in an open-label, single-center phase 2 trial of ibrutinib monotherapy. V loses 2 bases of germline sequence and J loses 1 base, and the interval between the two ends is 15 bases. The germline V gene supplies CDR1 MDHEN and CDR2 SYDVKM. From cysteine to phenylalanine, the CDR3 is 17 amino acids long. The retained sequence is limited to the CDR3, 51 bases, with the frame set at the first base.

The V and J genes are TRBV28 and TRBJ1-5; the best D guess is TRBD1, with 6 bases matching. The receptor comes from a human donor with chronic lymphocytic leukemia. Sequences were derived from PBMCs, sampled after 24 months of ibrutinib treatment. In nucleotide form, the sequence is TGTGCCAGCAGTTTAACTCATTCGGGGGCGAGCAATCAGCCCCAGCATTTT. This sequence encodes CASSLTHSGASNQPQHF.